These 8 T cell receptor beta chains were all obtained from the same sample, sequenced in a study of graft-versus-host responses after intestinal transplantation. Clones were sequenced by immunoSEQ multiplex PCR, and TCRdb holds only the in-frame ones, with some missing. The sample records about 18,000 clones, about two fifths being singletons. The material sequenced was alloreactive CD4+ T cells from a mixed lymphocyte reaction culture, taken before intestinal transplant. Subset meaning: CFSE-low proliferating T cells sorted from roughly 6-day pre-transplant mixed lymphocyte reaction (GvH or HvG direction). These receptors originate from a human patient who received an intestinal transplant.

In this sample, this clone turned up a few times. The V and J genes are TRBV7-9 and TRBJ2-3, with no clear D. CDR1 and CDR2 from the germline V gene are SEHNR and FQNEAQ (reference sequence). V was clipped by 3 bases and J by 0 bases, with 10 bases between them. The CDR3 is 15 amino acids. CDR3 DNA sequence: TGTGCCAGCAGCTTCACGTTAACTAGCACAGATACGCAGTATTTT. Protein product: CASSFTLTSTDTQYF.

This clone appeared a few times. The genes are TRBV2 and TRBJ2-5; 11 bases match TRBD2. With V trimmed by 8 bases and J by 5 bases, 10 bases remained unmatched. CDR1 and CDR2 from the germline V gene are SNHLY and FYNNEI. This CDR3 region has 15 residues. CDR3: CASGLAGGMVETQYF. In DNA form, the CDR3 reads TGTGCCAGCGGGCTAGCGGGGGGTATGGTGGAGACCCAGTACTTC.

This chain links TRBV6-1 with TRBJ2-3; D might be TRBD2 (6 bases). Germline values: CDR1 MNHNS, CDR2 SASEGT. V lost 6 bases and J 1 base, leaving 14 bases between the germline ends. The CDR3 has 15 residues. The CDR3 sequence is CASRELATRTDTQYF. CDR3 DNA sequence: TGTGCCAGCAGAGAACTAGCCACACGCACAGATACGCAGTATTTT.

The rearrangement joins TRBV19 to TRBJ2-3, with unresolved D. Deletions cut 3 bases from V and 0 bases from J, with 13 bases between. Per germline, CDR1 LNHDA and CDR2 SQIVND (reference sequence). This CDR3 region has 16 residues. The CDR3 spells CASSISPFSSTDTQYF. The CDR3 DNA reads as TGTGCCAGTAGTATTTCGCCGTTTTCTAGCACAGATACGCAGTATTTT.

The V and J genes are TRBV7-8 and TRBJ1-2, with a weak D call TRBD1 (5 bases). The germline V and J ends were trimmed by 7 bases and 7 bases, with 22 bases remaining between them. This CDR3 has 15 amino acids. CDR1 is SGHVS and CDR2 is FQNEAQ in the germline V gene. CDR3 sequence: CASTTEGAFYGGYTF. CDR3 nucleotides: TGTGCCAGCACCACCGAAGGGGCGTTCTATGGTGGCTACACCTTC.

The V and J genes are TRBV4-2 and TRBJ2-7; tentatively, D is TRBD2 (5 bases). Trimming removed 0 bases from V and 1 base from J, with 10 bases in between. The CDR3 has 15 amino acids. CDR1 LGHNA and CDR2 YNFKEQ come from the germline V gene. The CDR3 protein is CASSQDRTSSYEQYF. In nucleotides, the CDR3 is TGTGCCAGCAGCCAAGATCGGACTTCATCCTACGAGCAGTACTTC.

This clone turned up a few times. The gene calls are TRBV2 and TRBJ1-6, with D uncertain. This CDR3 is built from 14 residues. V gave up 6 bases and J gave up 6 bases, with 12 bases separating them. Per the germline V gene, CDR1 is SNHLY and CDR2 is FYNNEI. The CDR3 DNA sequence: TGTGCCAGCAGGAAAGACGCGGTTAATTCACCCCTCCACTTT. Translated, it gives CASRKDAVNSPLHF.

This chain uses TRBV4-2 with TRBJ1-3, with D hard to call. Germline CDR1 and CDR2: LGHNA and YNFKEQ. There are 12 residues in the CDR3. V lost 4 bases, J lost 8 bases, and 9 bases lay in between. The CDR3 is CASSPSGYTIYF. The DNA of the CDR3 is TGTGCCAGCAGCCCCTCGGGATACACCATATATTTT.